Following are 6 T cell receptor beta chains from one sample sequenced in a study of a mutant IDH1 vaccine in newly diagnosed glioma (dated by TCRdb to about 2021). The time point label of this sample denotes: baseline, week 1 (first vaccination visit). Sample treatment or condition, as interpreted from the label and publication: pre-vaccination baseline after standard-of-care therapy. The library relied on the immunoSEQ multiplex PCR assay. TCRdb re-hosts the immuneACCESS table, in-frame sequences only. Its copies lack some clones; in the studies checked, an unresolved V gene accounts for under half of them, and the cause for the rest is not known. The sample profile shows 30,000 or so clones; less than 90% of them were found once. Around 5% of the sample is in the top ten clones. The sample consisted of PBMCs, taken from a glioma patient treated with radiotherapy, temozolomide or both. Source of these receptors: a woman in her forties with glioma.

The chain recombines TRBV5-1 with TRBJ1-4; D is unresolved. The germline CDR1 and CDR2 sequences are SGHRS and YFSETQ. This CDR3 spans 14 amino acids. Trimming cost V 2 bases and J 8 bases, with 13 bases left between them. The CDR3, as DNA: TGCGCCAGCAGCTTCGGGAGTGGCAGGGAAAAACTGTTTTTT. As protein: CASSFGSGREKLFF. Variable domain in full (rest from reference TRBV5-1 and TRBJ1-4): KAGVTQTPRYLIKTRGQQVTLSCSPISGHRSVSWYQQTPGQGLQFLFEYFSETQRNKGNFPGRFSGRQFSNSRSEMNVSTLELGDSALYLCASSFGSGREKLFFGSGTQLSVL.

V usage is TRBV7-9 and J usage is TRBJ1-1, with D unresolved. Germline values: CDR1 SEHNR, CDR2 FQNEAQ (reference sequence). This CDR3 spans 14 amino acids. The V gene lost 5 bases and the J gene lost 5 bases, with 15 bases spanning the gap. The CDR3 loop reads CASSDGNGETEAFF. The CDR3 DNA reads TGTGCCAGCAGCGACGGGAACGGAGAGACTGAAGCTTTCTTT. The full variable domain, in which reference TRBV7-9 and TRBJ1-1 provide the parts outside the CDR3, is DTGVSQNPRHKITKRGQNVTFRCDPISEHNRLYWYRQTLGQGPEFLTYFQNEAQLEKSRLLSDRFSAERPKGSFSTLEIQRTEQGDSAMYLCASSDGNGETEAFFGQGTRLTVV.

The chain couples TRBV5-6 to TRBJ2-1, with D perhaps given as TRBD1 or TRBD2 (5 bases each). V was shortened by 4 bases and J by 5 bases, with 16 bases between the two germline ends. CDR3 length: 15 residues. Per the germline V gene, CDR1 is SGHDT and CDR2 is YYEEEE. The CDR3 bases are TGTGCCAGCAGCCCCCCGGGACGGATGAACAATGAGCAGTTCTTC. It codes for CASSPPGRMNNEQFF.

The V gene is TRBV13, the J gene TRBJ2-3; D is possibly TRBD1 (5 bases). Deletions cut 2 bases from V and 3 bases from J, with 12 bases between. Germline CDR1 is PRHDT and CDR2 is FYEKMQ (reference sequence). The CDR3 covers 15 residues. CDR3 in DNA: TGTGCCAGCAGCTTAAAAACAGGTGGAACAGATACGCAGTATTTT. Amino acid sequence: CASSLKTGGTDTQYF.

This clone was seen a few times. The chain couples TRBV7-2 to TRBJ2-7; 10 bases fit TRBD1. The CDR3 has 14 residues. With V trimmed by 5 bases and J by 4 bases, 5 bases remained unmatched. Germline CDR1 SGHTA, CDR2 FQGNSA. CDR3 residues: CASSRRTGGYEQYF. Here the CDR3 DNA reads TGTGCCAGCAGCCGACGGACAGGGGGTTACGAGCAGTACTTC.

CDR3 bases: TGCGCCAGCAGCTTGGCCCCGAACACTGAAGCTTTCTTT. This sequence encodes CASSLAPNTEAFF. The rearrangement links TRBV5-1 to TRBJ1-1; D is unclear. This CDR3 is 13 amino acids long. V was clipped by 0 bases and J by 1 base, with 4 bases between them. Per the germline V gene, CDR1 is SGHRS and CDR2 is YFSETQ.